This paragraph covers one T cell receptor (beta chain) sequence. This clonotype is described as medium-sized (0.01 to 0.1%). Within one base of it there is no much larger clone, and no base qualities were kept. This specimen belongs to a study (dated by TCRdb to about 2017). With regard to the full study: Patients provided blood, with volumes of up to roughly 100 ml, in addition to duodenal biopsy samples that ranged from about 6 to 12. For most subjects, cells were stained with pooled PE-conjugated tetramers presenting the glia-alpha1a, -alpha2, -omega1 and -omega2 epitopes. In total, the study looked at blood and gut biopsy samples from some 20 celiac disease patients. The study followed gluten-specific CD4+ T cell receptor repertoires in celiac disease across blood and gut, across disease stages, and over intervals ranging from weeks to decades. Patients with historic T cell material from decades earlier were invited to donate new blood and biopsy samples for long-term comparison.

When relatively high numbers of tetramer-positive T cells were contained in samples, bulk-cell sorting was performed in addition to single-cell sorting. Gluten-specific T cells were isolated with HLA-DQ:gluten tetramers and analyzed by high-throughput sequencing of rearranged TCR-alpha and TCR-beta genes. All sorting was carried out on a BD Aria II cell sorter, and flow data were analyzed in FlowJo. General study outcomes and caveats: Clonotypes specific for gluten lasted for decades, and samples taken about 16 to 28 years apart shared up to roughly 53% overlap. Of the roughly 1,700 TCRs taken from more than 15 patients, roughly 9.7% of the TCR-alpha, TCR-beta or paired amino acid sequences were public. Because of sampling limits, maximum clonotype overlap between two independent sequencing runs of the same sample was only roughly 50%. About 1% of TCR-beta sequences and approximately 0.18% of paired TCR-alpha/beta clonotypes were shared across patients; authors concluded cross-contamination was not an issue. The study conclusions are dependent on tetramer specificity, and antigen-specific proliferation was previously shown by about 75% of tetramer-sorted clones.

The CDR3 numbers 20 residues from cysteine through phenylalanine. Only the CDR3 portion is preserved as DNA: 60 bases, with reading frame beginning at the first base. The germline V gene (reference sequence) specifies MNHEY as CDR1 and SMNVEV as CDR2. V lost 0 bases and J lost 11 bases, and the count of bases not matched to a germline gene is 19. Library prep was done by 5' RACE. Bulk TCR libraries were prepared using a modified SMART protocol. Bulk TCR libraries were sequenced on Illumina MiSeq with paired-end 300 bp reads, while single-cell libraries were sequenced on MiSeq with paired-end 250 bp reads. From the authors' description of their analysis: Reads were preprocessed with selected pRESTO steps, and V, D, J genes and CDR3 junctions were assigned with IMGT/HighV-QUEST. A bulk sequence was kept only if the sequence appeared in at least two replicas with cumulative read counts of 10 or more. A sample-corrected Shannon entropy estimator was used to measure repertoire diversity in samples with more than 20 cells. Clones were called with MiXCR by TCRdb after fastp trimmed the public reads at Q25, and only in-frame beta chains were retained. Merged by CDR3 protein, the rows form single entries marked with the most common genes and DNA. TCRdb, not the authors, supplied the V and J calls. For this sample the table gives some 570 distinct CDR3 sequences, of which roughly a fifth were detected only once. Of the sample, roughly 63% is held by the ten largest clones.

This TCR was sampled from a female donor with celiac disease. Recombination joined TRBV27 with TRBJ2-3, and 14 junctional nucleotides match TRBD2. Sequences were derived from gluten tetramer+ CD4+ T cells from blood or duodenal biopsy (not recorded which); whether cultured is not recorded, sampled while untreated, on a gluten-free diet, or during gluten challenge (not recorded which). Explained via the paper, the cell subset or site label denotes: CD4+ T cells binding HLA-DQ:gluten tetramers. The CDR3 here reads CASSLSGIDDPGLAGARQYF. The DNA is TGTGCCAGCAGTTTATCGGGCATTGACGACCCGGGACTAGCGGGAGCTCGGCAGTATTTT.